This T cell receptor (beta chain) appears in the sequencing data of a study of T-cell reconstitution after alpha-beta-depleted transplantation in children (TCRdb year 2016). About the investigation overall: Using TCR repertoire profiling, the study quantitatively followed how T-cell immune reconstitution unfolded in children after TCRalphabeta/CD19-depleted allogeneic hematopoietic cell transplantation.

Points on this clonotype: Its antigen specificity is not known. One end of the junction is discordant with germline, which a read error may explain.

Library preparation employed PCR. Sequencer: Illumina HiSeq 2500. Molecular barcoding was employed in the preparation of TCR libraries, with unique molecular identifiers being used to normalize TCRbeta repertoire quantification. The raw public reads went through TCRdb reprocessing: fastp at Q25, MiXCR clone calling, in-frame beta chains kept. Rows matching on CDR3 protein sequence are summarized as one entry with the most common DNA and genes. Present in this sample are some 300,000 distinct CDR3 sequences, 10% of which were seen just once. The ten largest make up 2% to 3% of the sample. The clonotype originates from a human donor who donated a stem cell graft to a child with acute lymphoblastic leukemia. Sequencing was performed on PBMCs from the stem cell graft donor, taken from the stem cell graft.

CDR3 sequence: CASSYERSAGVGNQPHHF. The DNA reads as follows: TGTGCCAGCAGCTACGAGAGGAGTGCGGGAGTGGGCAATCAGCCCCACCATTTT. The V gene is TRBV11-2 and the J gene is TRBJ1-5; no D gene call is confident. Inclusive of the bounding cysteine and phenylalanine, the CDR3 is 18 residues long. Only the CDR3 region is kept as DNA, spanning 54 bases read in frame from base 1. The germline V gene encodes CDR1 SGHAT and CDR2 FQNNGV.